Detailed here is one T cell receptor beta chain. The antigen is not known. The sample originates from a study of blood T cells in healthy people across ages. Study-wide results and caveats: Expanded clonotype shifts may have been confounded, as the donors had an unknown CMV status. When one million T cells were used, diversity estimates were thought to be underestimates.

Per-sample yields of isolated PBMCs were at least 7 million. Sample-barcoded 5' priming and a J-beta primer mix drove a second PCR of roughly 7 to 11 cycles. Carrying 12 random nucleotides, a template-switch adaptor labeled each individual cDNA molecule. TCRdb reprocessed the 5' RACE reads via MiXCR and lists one record per CDR3 protein. The table records about a million distinct CDR3 sequences, about 44% of them present only once. With 0 bases removed from V and 1 base from J, the gap between germline ends came to 12 bases. The CDR3 runs 16 residues. Germline assignment: CDR1 LGHNA and CDR2 YSLEER. Material: blood. The source of this sequence is a young man in good health. The chain recombines TRBV4-3 with TRBJ2-5; no clear D gene. CDR3: CASSQDPVRVQETQYF. CDR3 sequence (DNA): TGCGCCAGCAGCCAAGACCCCGTTCGGGTCCAAGAGACCCAGTACTTC.